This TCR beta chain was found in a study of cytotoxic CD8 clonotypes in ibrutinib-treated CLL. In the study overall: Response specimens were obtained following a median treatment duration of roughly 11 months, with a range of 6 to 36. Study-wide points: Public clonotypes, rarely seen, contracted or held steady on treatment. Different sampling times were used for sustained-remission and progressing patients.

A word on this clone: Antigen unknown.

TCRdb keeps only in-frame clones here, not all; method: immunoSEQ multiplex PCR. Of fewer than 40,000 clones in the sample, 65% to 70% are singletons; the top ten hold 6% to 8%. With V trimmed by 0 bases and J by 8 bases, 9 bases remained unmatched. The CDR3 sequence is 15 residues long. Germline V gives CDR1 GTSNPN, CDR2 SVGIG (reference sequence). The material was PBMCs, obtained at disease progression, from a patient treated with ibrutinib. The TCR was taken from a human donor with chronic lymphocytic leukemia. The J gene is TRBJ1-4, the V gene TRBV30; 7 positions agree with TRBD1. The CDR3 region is CAWSVPTGRGEKLFF. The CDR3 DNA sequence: TGTGCCTGGAGTGTCCCGACAGGGAGGGGAGAAAAACTGTTTTTT.